The 30 T cell receptor beta chains in this list originate from one sample, sequenced in a study of immune evolution from preneoplasia to lung adenocarcinoma. The assay was immunoSEQ multiplex PCR, and TCRdb's table has in-frame clones only and misses some. The table shows some 9,400 clones, with 75% to 85% occurring only once. Sequenced material: FFPE lung adenocarcinoma in situ tissue. The receptors were gathered from a person in their 70s with lung adenocarcinoma.

The gene calls are TRBV7-8 and TRBJ1-4; D perhaps matches TRBD1 (6 bases). Germline-derived CDR1 and CDR2 are SGHVS and FQNEAQ. The CDR3 contains 17 residues. V was clipped by 2 bases and J by 5 bases, with 18 bases between them. The CDR3 here is CASSLRQAGAANEKLFF. The CDR3 nucleotides read TGTGCCAGCAGCTTAAGACAGGCGGGAGCCGCCAATGAAAAACTGTTTTTT.

The V call is TRBV28, the J call TRBJ1-2, with a tentative D call TRBD1 (5 bases). The germline gives CDR1 MDHEN, CDR2 SYDVKM. The CDR3 sequence is 13 residues long. The V end was cut by 3 bases, the J end by 8 bases, with 13 bases between. CDR3 sequence reads: CASSFNGARGYTF. DNA for the CDR3: TGTGCCAGCAGTTTTAATGGGGCAAGGGGCTACACCTTC.

The V gene is TRBV7-2, the J gene TRBJ2-3; D uncertain. CDR1 is SGHTA and CDR2 is FQGNSA in the germline V gene. This CDR3 region has 12 residues. V lost 4 bases and J 6 bases, leaving 8 bases between the germline ends. The CDR3 region is CASSSAGDTQYF. The CDR3 nucleotides read TGTGCCAGCAGCTCAGCAGGTGATACGCAGTATTTT.

This chain connects TRBV7-9 to TRBJ1-1, with no clear D. The V end lost 1 base, the J end lost 1 base, and 10 bases lay between the germline ends. Germline V gene sequence: CDR1 SEHNR, CDR2 FQNEAQ (reference sequence). The CDR3 spans 15 residues. The CDR3 sequence: CASSLVLTENTEAFF. CDR3 coding DNA: TGTGCCAGCAGCTTAGTTCTAACAGAGAACACTGAAGCTTTCTTT.

V gene TRBV5-4 combines with J gene TRBJ1-4; perhaps TRBD1 as D (5 bases). With 3 bases removed from V and 1 base from J, the gap between germline ends came to 10 bases. This CDR3 spans 15 amino acids. Looked up from germline, CDR1 is SGHNT and CDR2 is YYREEE (reference sequence). In DNA, the CDR3 is TGTGCCAGCAGCTCAGGGATCGGAACTAATGAAAAACTGTTTTTT. Protein sequence: CASSSGIGTNEKLFF.

The J gene is TRBJ1-2, the V gene TRBV2; maybe TRBD1 (6 bases). Germline V lookup: CDR1 SNHLY, CDR2 FYNNEI. The CDR3 length is 15 residues. V lost 7 bases, J lost 0 bases, and 15 bases lay in between. This CDR3 is CASTLATGPNYGYTF. CDR3 DNA sequence: TGTGCCAGCACCCTGGCGACAGGACCTAACTATGGCTACACCTTC.

The chain couples TRBV6-1 to TRBJ2-7; a possible D gene is TRBD2 (5 bases). Trimming took 7 bases from V and 13 from J, leaving 17 bases between them. CDR3 size: 11 residues. Germline values: CDR1 MNHNS, CDR2 SASEGT. The CDR3 reads CASMLEGSRYF. In DNA form, the CDR3 reads TGTGCCAGCATGTTAGAGGGTTCCCGTTACTTC.

The chain has TRBV30 and TRBJ1-5; the match to TRBD1 covers 7 bases. Per germline, CDR1 GTSNPN and CDR2 SVGIG (reference sequence). The CDR3 is 19 amino acids. J gave up 5 bases and V 2 bases, and 21 bases lay outside the gene matches. The CDR3 nucleotides read TGTGCCTGGAGTACCCCCCGTTTAAGTCAGGGGACAGATGATCAGCCCCAGCATTTT. As protein: CAWSTPRLSQGTDDQPQHF.

The chain couples TRBV6-6 to TRBJ2-7; possible D gene TRBD2, 5 bases. CDR3 size: 14 residues. Germline CDR1 is MNHNY and CDR2 is SVGAGI (reference sequence). Trimming shortened V by 0 bases and J by 3 bases, and 9 bases separated the two germline ends. The CDR3 loop reads CASSYSGNNYEQYF. The CDR3 DNA reads TGTGCCAGCAGTTACTCCGGGAACAACTACGAGCAGTACTTC.

This chain uses TRBV5-4 with TRBJ2-7; 7 bases align to TRBD1. Per germline, CDR1 SGHNT and CDR2 YYREEE (reference sequence). J gave up 0 bases and V 7 bases, and 4 bases lay outside the gene matches. CDR3 length: 13 residues. The CDR3 nucleotides read TGTGCCAGCCGAGACAGGGACTCCTACGAGCAGTACTTC. Translating it yields CASRDRDSYEQYF. The whole variable domain, remainder taken from reference TRBV5-4 and TRBJ2-7, is ETGVTQSPTHLIKTRGQQVTLRCSSQSGHNTVSWYQQALGQGPQFIFQYYREEENGRGNFPPRFSGLQFPNYSSELNVNALELDDSALYLCASRDRDSYEQYFGPGTRLTVT.

The chain joins TRBV28 to TRBJ1-6; no clear D gene. The CDR3 sequence is 19 residues long. Trimming pared 6 bases from V and 0 bases from J, leaving 21 bases between. Germline values: CDR1 MDHEN, CDR2 SYDVKM. The CDR3 nucleotides read TGTGCCAGCAGAAGGGAAAGCATGTCGACTAGCTCCTATAATTCACCCCTCCACTTT. As protein: CASRRESMSTSSYNSPLHF.

The genes are TRBV5-4 and TRBJ2-7, with D perhaps TRBD1 (5 bases). CDR1 and CDR2 (germline): SGHNT, YYREEE (reference sequence). V was clipped by 4 bases and J by 6 bases, with 11 bases between them. The CDR3 runs 12 residues. For the CDR3, the DNA is TGTGCCAGCAGCGCTACAGGCACCGAGCAGTACTTC. This gives the protein CASSATGTEQYF.

As to this clone: This sample includes further DNA sequences coding for the same CDR3. The chain uses TRBV2 and TRBJ1-1; D may be TRBD1 (6 bases). V lost 4 bases, J lost 1 base, and 7 bases lay in between. CDR1 SNHLY and CDR2 FYNNEI come from the germline V gene. This CDR3 spans 13 amino acids. This CDR3 reads CASSGGQNTEAFF. The CDR3 DNA follows: TGTGCCAGCAGTGGGGGGCAGAACACTGAAGCTTTCTTT.

The V and J genes are TRBV11-2 and TRBJ1-2, with 8 bases aligning to TRBD1. Per the germline V gene, CDR1 is SGHAT and CDR2 is FQNNGV. J lost 4 bases, V lost 6 bases, and 10 bases had no gene match. CDR3 length: 15 residues. The CDR3 spells CASSRSGQGSYGYTF. The CDR3 nucleotides read TGTGCCAGCAGTCGTTCCGGACAGGGCTCCTATGGCTACACCTTC.

V usage is TRBV2 and J usage is TRBJ2-2; 9 positions agree with TRBD1. The CDR3 has 15 residues. After removal of 4 bases from V and 1 base from J, the junction contained 1 base not matched to a gene. The germline V gene encodes CDR1 SNHLY and CDR2 FYNNEI. The chain's CDR3 is CASSGDRVNTGELFF. Here the CDR3 DNA reads TGTGCCAGCAGTGGGGACAGGGTGAACACCGGGGAGCTGTTTTTT.

The chain combines TRBV5-1 with TRBJ1-3; the D is unclear. V lost 5 bases, J lost 1 base, and 7 bases lay in between. Germline loops: CDR1 SGHRS, CDR2 YFSETQ. This CDR3 is 13 amino acids long. CDR3 loop: CASRRESGNTIYF. The CDR3 DNA sequence: TGCGCCAGCAGGAGGGAGTCTGGAAACACCATATATTTT.

The chain links TRBV2 to TRBJ1-5; D call uncertain. Trimming left V 5 bases short and J 3 bases short, with 17 bases between. Germline V lookup: CDR1 SNHLY, CDR2 FYNNEI. This CDR3 has 16 residues. The CDR3 loop is CASSIPDPNPNQPQHF. CDR3 in DNA: TGTGCCAGCAGTATACCGGATCCAAACCCCAATCAGCCCCAGCATTTT.

The genes are TRBV6-5 and TRBJ1-2; 7 bases match TRBD1. The CDR3 totals 14 residues. V trimming: 5 bases; J trimming: 2 bases; junction bases outside the gene matches: 5. Germline V gene sequence: CDR1 MNHEY, CDR2 SVGAGI. CDR3 bases: TGTGCCAGCAGTCACCGGGACAGAAACTATGGCTACACCTTC. Residues: CASSHRDRNYGYTF.

The chain is built from TRBV5-1 and TRBJ2-1; possibly TRBD1 or TRBD2 for D (5 bases each). The CDR3 has 16 residues. Germline V CDR1 and CDR2: SGHRS, YFSETQ. Trimming pared 4 bases from V and 0 bases from J, leaving 14 bases between. The CDR3 bases are TGCGCCAGCAGCGTAGGGGACGGGTACTCCTACAATGAGCAGTTCTTC. It specifies CASSVGDGYSYNEQFF.

The chain is built from TRBV6-9 and TRBJ2-2, with 13 bases identical to TRBD2. V trimming: 7 bases; J trimming: 9 bases; junction bases outside the gene matches: 23. Germline V lookup: CDR1 MNHGY, CDR2 SVAAGI. This CDR3 region has 20 residues. CDR3 loop: CASTPLGTSGIHRVDRELFF. In DNA form, the CDR3 reads TGTGCCAGCACTCCACTCGGGACTAGCGGGATTCACCGGGTGGACCGGGAGCTGTTTTTT.

V and J are TRBV2 and TRBJ2-7, with D perhaps TRBD1 (6 bases). Germline CDR1 reads SNHLY; CDR2 reads FYNNEI. Trimming shortened V by 4 bases and J by 9 bases, and 10 bases separated the two germline ends. This CDR3 is built from 11 residues. This chain's CDR3 is CASSAQGLQYF. CDR3 nucleotides: TGTGCCAGCAGTGCCCAGGGGTTGCAGTACTTC.

This clone was observed a handful of times. This chain joins TRBV5-4 and TRBJ1-2; 8 bases are a match to TRBD1. The CDR3 consists of 14 residues. Germline values: CDR1 SGHNT, CDR2 YYREEE (reference sequence). J was trimmed by 4 bases and V by 7 bases; bases with no gene match: 9. CDR3 nucleotides: TGTGCCAGCGTATCGGACAGGGTAGGCTATGGCTACACCTTC. This sequence encodes CASVSDRVGYGYTF.

The chain links TRBV6-1 to TRBJ2-7; 7 positions agree with TRBD2. Germline V CDR1 and CDR2: MNHNS, SASEGT. The CDR3 runs 13 residues. Trimming at V came to 1 base and at J to 6 bases, leaving 3 bases not matched to a gene. CDR3 DNA: TGTGCCAGCAGTGAAGGGACTAGTCGCGAGCAGTACTTC. It specifies CASSEGTSREQYF.

This clone was recorded once. The rearrangement uses TRBV11-2 and TRBJ2-1; D gene uncertain. Deletions cut 2 bases from V and 5 bases from J, with 7 bases between. The CDR3 sequence is 13 residues long. Germline assignment: CDR1 SGHAT and CDR2 FQNNGV. The chain's CDR3 is CASSLSSNNEQFF. As DNA, the CDR3 is TGTGCCAGCAGCTTATCAAGTAACAATGAGCAGTTCTTC.

V and J are TRBV21-1 and TRBJ1-2. TRBV21-1 is designated a pseudogene. The CDR3 consists of 17 residues. Here the CDR3 reads CASSKVNRAGPNYGYTF. The CDR3 nucleotides are TGTGCCAGCAGCAAAGTCAACAGGGCGGGACCTAACTATGGCTACACCTTC.

The rearrangement links TRBV11-2 to TRBJ2-3; no clear D. Germline CDR1 reads SGHAT; CDR2 reads FQNNGV. V dropped 1 base and J dropped 2 bases, with 10 bases sitting between them. The CDR3 consists of 15 residues. DNA for the CDR3: TGTGCCAGCAGCTTAGGCCCATATTTCACAGATACGCAGTATTTT. It codes for CASSLGPYFTDTQYF.

This clone appeared a few times. The rearrangement links TRBV11-3 to TRBJ2-5; 9 bases map to TRBD2. This CDR3 spans 16 amino acids. V trimming: 3 bases; J trimming: 3 bases; junction bases outside the gene matches: 8. CDR1 and CDR2 (germline): SGHNT, YENEEA. CDR3 sequence reads: CASSFGAGGHEETQYF. The CDR3 DNA sequence: TGTGCCAGCAGCTTCGGGGCGGGGGGGCATGAAGAGACCCAGTACTTC.

This clone appeared a few times. CDR3: CASSDQGSNSPLHF. CDR3 coding DNA: TGTGCCAGCAGTGATCAGGGGTCAAATTCACCCCTCCACTTT. The chain combines TRBV6-1 with TRBJ1-6; D might be TRBD1 (6 bases). The germline V and J ends were trimmed by 3 bases and 7 bases, with 10 bases remaining between them. There are 14 residues in the CDR3. The germline CDR1 and CDR2 sequences are MNHNS and SASEGT.

The chain is built from TRBV6-1 and TRBJ2-7, with D perhaps TRBD1 (5 bases). The CDR3 sequence is 15 residues long. Trimming stripped 0 bases from V and 1 base from J, with 10 bases between. Germline lookup yields CDR1 MNHNS and CDR2 SASEGT. Here the CDR3 reads CASSEAAQGSYEQYF. CDR3 nucleotides: TGTGCCAGCAGTGAAGCTGCCCAGGGATCCTACGAGCAGTACTTC.

The chain has TRBV5-1 and TRBJ2-3, with TRBD2 matching 9 bases. V dropped 4 bases and J dropped 4; count of bases not matched to a gene: 7. Germline V gene lookup returns CDR1 SGHRS and CDR2 YFSETQ. The CDR3 runs 15 residues. The CDR3: CASSSLSGSSDTQYF. Written as DNA, the CDR3 is TGCGCCAGCAGCAGCCTTAGCGGGAGTTCAGATACGCAGTATTTT.